This T cell receptor (beta chain) was found in a study of blood T cell repertoires in COVID-19. There are 15 residues in the CDR3. V dropped 4 bases and J dropped 2; count of bases not matched to a gene: 5. The germline gives CDR1 MNHEY, CDR2 SVGEGT. The method was immunoSEQ multiplex PCR; TCRdb's version includes in-frame clones alone and lacks a portion of them. The sample contains some 300,000 clones, 90% of which appear only once. The sequencing input was peripheral blood. The TCR originated in a woman between 45 and 65 years old with COVID-19, enrolled during active disease. The rearrangement joins TRBV6-2 or TRBV6-3 to TRBJ2-7; 10 bases map to TRBD1. The CDR3 sequence: CASSLTTGGTYEQYF. CDR3 DNA: TGTGCCAGCAGTTTAACGACAGGGGGCACCTACGAGCAGTACTTC.